This TCR beta chain was retrieved from a study of cytotoxic CD8 clonotypes in ibrutinib-treated CLL. About the study: Response samples followed a median 12 months of treatment, range 6 to 36. Mean yields were around 260,000 productive templates and some 90,000 productive rearrangements per sample.

General study results and limits: Sampling schedules were unmatched across sustained-remission and progressing patients.

This CDR3 has 15 amino acids. Germline CDR1 is SGHVS and CDR2 is FNYEAQ. V was clipped by 5 bases and J by 0 bases, with 13 bases between them. With respect to this clone: The antigen is not known.

Target depth was 1 in 200,000 to 1 in 1 million T cells, about 10x per clonotype. Libraries were prepared by immunoSEQ multiplex PCR; TCRdb keeps only in-frame clonotypes and omits some of them. The sample has 140,000 to 150,000 clones; about 78% are singletons. This sequence was found in a human donor with chronic lymphocytic leukemia. The rearrangement joins TRBV7-6 to TRBJ1-1; D call uncertain. The starting material was PBMCs, obtained after 24 months of ibrutinib treatment. The CDR3 sequence: CASSGEWVMNTEAFF. The CDR3, as DNA: TGTGCCAGCAGCGGGGAATGGGTAATGAACACTGAAGCTTTCTTT.